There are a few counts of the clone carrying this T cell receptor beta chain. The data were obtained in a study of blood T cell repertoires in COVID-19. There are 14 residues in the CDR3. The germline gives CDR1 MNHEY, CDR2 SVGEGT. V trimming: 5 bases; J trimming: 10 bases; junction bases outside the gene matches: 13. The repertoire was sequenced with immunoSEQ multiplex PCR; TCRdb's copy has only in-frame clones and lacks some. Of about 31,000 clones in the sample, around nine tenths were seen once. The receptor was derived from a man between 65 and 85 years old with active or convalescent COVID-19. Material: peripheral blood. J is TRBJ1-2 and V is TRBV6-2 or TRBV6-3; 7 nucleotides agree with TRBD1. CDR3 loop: CASSTRRQGVPYTF. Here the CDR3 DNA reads TGTGCCAGCAGTACCCGGAGGCAGGGGGTTCCCTACACCTTC.